The T cell receptor (beta chain) described here comes from a study of T-cell memory formation after mild COVID-19. Germline CDR1 is KGHSH and CDR2 is LQKENI. The CDR3 has 14 residues. V was trimmed by 2 bases and J by 2 bases, leaving 8 bases between them. TCRdb used MiXCR to reprocess the 5' RACE reads, holding one entry per CDR3 protein. The table shows under 300,000 distinct CDR3 sequences, with 16% occurring only once. This clonotype was counted between two and nine times. This receptor was taken from a young man who had mild COVID-19 (a few samples of this study predate the infection). Cell type and time point are not known. V gene TRBV18 combines with J gene TRBJ2-3, with D hard to call. The material sequenced was PBMCs or a T cell subset sorted from them (not recorded which). CDR3 amino acids: CASSPNSNTDTQYF. The DNA of the CDR3 is TGTGCCAGCTCACCAAACAGCAACACAGATACGCAGTATTTT.